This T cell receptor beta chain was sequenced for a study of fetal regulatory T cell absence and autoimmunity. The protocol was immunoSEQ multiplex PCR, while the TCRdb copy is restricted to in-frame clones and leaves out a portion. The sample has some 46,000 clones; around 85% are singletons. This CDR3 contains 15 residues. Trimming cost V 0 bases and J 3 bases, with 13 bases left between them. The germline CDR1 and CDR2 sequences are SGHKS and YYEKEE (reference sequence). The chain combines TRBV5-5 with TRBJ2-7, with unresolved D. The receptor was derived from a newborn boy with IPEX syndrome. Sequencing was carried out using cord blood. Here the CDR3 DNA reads TGTGCCAGCAGCTTGGGTCCGGCGATTGGCTACGAGCAGTACTTC. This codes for CASSLGPAIGYEQYF.